Below, 10 T cell receptor beta chains from the same sample are listed, as sequenced in a study of T cells expressing NK-cell markers. From the 5' RACE reads, TCRdb lists one entry per CDR3 protein and no DNA. This sample's clone table lists roughly 170,000 distinct CDR3 sequences. The sequencing sample was made of blood T cells: a sorted CD56 or NKG2C T cell subset, CD4+ or CD8+ T cells, or bulk PBMC T cells (not recorded which). All receptors derive from a woman aged 18 to 75 in good health.

The chain recombines TRBV4-2 with TRBJ2-7; the D gene TCRdb calls, TRBD1, cannot be checked with no DNA. The CDR3 has 14 residues. Germline assignment: CDR1 LGHNA and CDR2 YNFKEQ. The CDR3 region is CASSDRDVSYEQYF.

The rearrangement uses TRBV12-3 or TRBV12-4 and TRBJ1-2; TCRdb returns TRBD1, unconfirmable since there is no DNA. The CDR3 length is 13 residues. The CDR3 spells CASTVTGAAGYTF.

The V gene is TRBV7-3, the J gene TRBJ2-3; TCRdb lists TRBD2, though no DNA is available to test this call. The CDR3 has 18 amino acids. Germline assignment: CDR1 SGHTA and CDR2 FQGTGA. CDR3 residues: CASSLTASGGRSTDTQYF. Full variable domain (missing parts from reference TRBV7-3 and TRBJ2-3): GAGVSQTPSNKVTEKGKYVELRCDPISGHTALYWYRQSLGQGPEFLIYFQGTGAADDSGLPNDRFFAVRPEGSVSTLKIQRTERGDSAVYLCASSLTASGGRSTDTQYFGPGTRLTVL.

The chain carries TRBV7-9 and TRBJ2-1; the D call from TCRdb, TRBD2, cannot be confirmed without DNA. There are 12 residues in the CDR3. Germline loops: CDR1 SEHNR, CDR2 FQNEAQ (reference sequence). CDR3 amino acids: CASSLVSGEQFF.

The rearrangement uses TRBV10-3 and TRBJ2-7; TCRdb outputs TRBD2, but without DNA this stays unchecked. In germline, CDR1 is ENHRY, CDR2 SYGVKD. This CDR3 region has 14 residues. The CDR3 sequence is CAISESAAGGEQYF.

CDR3 protein: CASSPAVLSSYEQYF. The genes are TRBV9 and TRBJ2-7; TCRdb names TRBD2, which stays unverified in the absence of DNA. This CDR3 spans 15 amino acids. Per germline, CDR1 SGDLS and CDR2 YYNGEE. The full variable domain, with the rest looked up from reference TRBV9 and TRBJ2-7, is DSGVTQTPKHLITATGQRVTLRCSPRSGDLSVYWYQQSLDQGLQFLIQYYNGEERAKGNILERFSAQQFPDLHSELNLSSLELGDSALYFCASSPAVLSSYEQYFGPGTRLTVT.

The chain couples TRBV5-1 to TRBJ1-5. From germline, CDR1 is SGHRS and CDR2 YFSETQ. The CDR3 sequence is 14 residues long. Here the CDR3 reads CASSTGGVNQPQHF. The full variable domain, completed using reference TRBV5-1 and TRBJ1-5, is KAGVTQTPRYLIKTRGQQVTLSCSPISGHRSVSWYQQTPGQGLQFLFEYFSETQRNKGNFPGRFSGRQFSNSRSEMNVSTLELGDSALYLCASSTGGVNQPQHFGDGTRLSIL.

This chain joins TRBV12-3 or TRBV12-4 and TRBJ1-6. CDR3 size: 13 residues. The CDR3 loop reads CASTGQDWSPLHF.

The chain uses TRBV10-3 and TRBJ2-3. Germline V gene sequence: CDR1 ENHRY, CDR2 SYGVKD. CDR3 size: 13 residues. CDR3 residues: CAIGFLDTDTQYF.

V gene TRBV20-1 combines with J gene TRBJ2-2; TCRdb proposes TRBD1, but this gene call is untestable without DNA. The CDR3 loop spans 15 amino acids. CDR1 is DFQATT and CDR2 is SNEGSKA in the germline V gene (reference sequence). CDR3 sequence reads: CSAADRGRNTGELFF.